These 30 T cell receptor beta chains came from one sample sequenced in a study of blood T cell repertoires in COVID-19. Only in-frame clones appear in the TCRdb table, and some are missing; sequencing was by immunoSEQ multiplex PCR. The repertoire holds roughly 220,000 clones, with about 85% as singletons. Sample: peripheral blood. The receptors were sampled from a middle-aged man who had recovered from COVID-19.

The chain combines TRBV2 with TRBJ2-7, with a weak D call TRBD1 (8 bases). This CDR3 spans 15 amino acids. Germline assignment: CDR1 SNHLY and CDR2 FYNNEI. Trimming removed 3 bases from V and 5 bases from J, with 17 bases in between. CDR3 coding DNA: TGTGCCAGCAGTGAGTCAAGGACAGGGAGGGACGAGCAGTACTTC. Translated, it gives CASSESRTGRDEQYF. Filled out from reference TRBV2 and TRBJ2-7, the complete variable domain reads EPEVTQTPSHQVTQMGQEVILRCVPISNHLYFYWYRQILGQKVEFLVSFYNNEISEKSEIFDDQFSVERPDGSNFTLKIRSTKLEDSAMYFCASSESRTGRDEQYFGPGTRLTVT.

The V call is TRBV28, the J call TRBJ1-6, with TRBD1 identical over 7 bases. Per germline, CDR1 MDHEN and CDR2 SYDVKM. The CDR3 contains 15 residues. J lost 5 bases, V lost 5 bases, and 6 bases had no gene match. CDR3 sequence: CASSASTGNNSPLHF. The CDR3 region has the DNA TGTGCCAGCAGTGCCTCGACAGGGAATAATTCACCCCTCCACTTT.

The J gene is TRBJ2-5, the V gene TRBV6-5, with 10 bases aligning to TRBD1. J lost 5 bases, V lost 7 bases, and 10 bases had no gene match. CDR3 length equals 15 residues. CDR1 and CDR2 from the germline V gene are MNHEY and SVGAGI. The CDR3 DNA follows: TGTGCCAGCAACTTCCGGGACAGGGGATTCGAGACCCAGTACTTC. This sequence encodes CASNFRDRGFETQYF.

This rearrangement joins TRBV18 to TRBJ2-3; the D gene is possibly TRBD1 (5 bases). This CDR3 has 14 amino acids. V was clipped by 2 bases and J by 2 bases, with 8 bases between them. Per the germline V gene, CDR1 is KGHSH and CDR2 is LQKENI. The DNA for the CDR3 is TGTGCCAGCTCACCAGACAGTTACACAGATACGCAGTATTTT. Its protein is CASSPDSYTDTQYF.

This clone was seen just once. This chain joins TRBV7-2 and TRBJ2-2; D possibly corresponds to TRBD1 (6 bases). The length of the CDR3 is 15 residues. From germline, CDR1 is SGHTA and CDR2 FQGNSA. Trimming took off 1 base at V and 7 bases at J, with 13 bases between the two ends. The CDR3 loop reads CASSLGGQGHGELFF. CDR3 DNA sequence: TGTGCCAGCAGCTTAGGAGGGCAGGGACACGGGGAGCTGTTTTTT.

The chain links TRBV18 to TRBJ2-1; 9 positions match TRBD2. Germline trimming cut 8 bases from V and 9 bases from J; bases unmatched to any gene: 11. Germline CDR1 is KGHSH and CDR2 is LQKENI. This CDR3 contains 14 residues. CDR3 sequence (DNA): TGTGCCAGCCTGTTGGCGGGAGGGTTCGGTGAGCAGTTCTTC. This translates into CASLLAGGFGEQFF. Supplemented by reference TRBV18 and TRBJ2-1, the full variable domain reads NAGVMQNPRHLVRRRGQEARLRCSPMKGHSHVYWYRQLPEEGLKFMVYLQKENIIDESGMPKERFSAEFPKEGPSILRIQQVVRGDSAAYFCASLLAGGFGEQFFGPGTRLTVL.

The gene calls are TRBV30 and TRBJ1-1, with 8 bases lining up with TRBD1. The CDR3 has 13 amino acids. Trimming took 8 bases from V and 4 from J; bases not matched to a gene: 9. Germline-derived CDR1 and CDR2 are GTSNPN and SVGIG (reference sequence). The CDR3 is CATEKTGGTEAFF. The CDR3 nucleotides read TGTGCCACGGAAAAAACAGGGGGCACTGAAGCTTTCTTT.

The V call is TRBV28, the J call TRBJ1-6; D ambiguous. The CDR3 sequence is 14 residues long. From germline, CDR1 is MDHEN and CDR2 SYDVKM. Trimming took 2 bases from V and 2 from J, leaving 4 bases between them. CDR3 amino acids: CASSLQAYNSPLHF. In DNA, the CDR3 is TGTGCCAGCAGTTTACAGGCCTATAATTCACCCCTCCACTTT.

V gene TRBV18 combines with J gene TRBJ2-7; a weak D match, TRBD1 (7 bases). The germline CDR1 and CDR2 sequences are KGHSH and LQKENI. The V gene lost 2 bases and the J gene lost 2 bases, with 16 bases spanning the gap. This CDR3 has 16 residues. CDR3 region: CASSPKQGGPTYEQYF. CDR3 sequence (DNA): TGTGCCAGCTCACCAAAGCAGGGGGGACCAACCTACGAGCAGTACTTC.

CDR3 sequence reads: CASSARGRSGNTIYF. CDR3 nucleotides: TGTGCCAGCAGCGCCAGGGGAAGAAGTGGAAACACCATATATTTT. The rearrangement links TRBV9 to TRBJ1-3, with TRBD1 as a possible D gene (6 bases). V lost 3 bases, J lost 3 bases, and 13 bases lay in between. Germline V gives CDR1 SGDLS, CDR2 YYNGEE. The CDR3 consists of 15 residues.

The chain links TRBV29-1 to TRBJ2-5; maybe TRBD2 (5 bases). Trimming took 1 base from V and 2 from J, leaving 8 bases between them. The germline V gene has CDR1 SQVTM and CDR2 ANQGSEA. The CDR3 has 13 residues. CDR3 nucleotide sequence: TGCAGCGTTGAAGCCCAGCGGCAAGAGACCCAGTACTTC. Translated: CSVEAQRQETQYF.

The CDR3 is CASIKRAGPTEAFF. The CDR3 bases are TGTGCCAGCATTAAAAGAGCAGGGCCAACAGAAGCTTTCTTT. This rearrangement joins TRBV6-5 to TRBJ1-1; tentatively, D is TRBD1 (5 bases). The germline V gene has CDR1 MNHEY and CDR2 SVGAGI. The CDR3 sequence is 14 residues long. V was clipped by 7 bases and J by 8 bases, with 20 bases between them.

The chain recombines TRBV5-1 with TRBJ2-4; 12 positions agree with TRBD2. V was pared by 5 bases and J by 9 bases, with 6 bases of the junction left unmatched. Per the germline V gene, CDR1 is SGHRS and CDR2 is YFSETQ. The CDR3 spans 14 residues. CDR3 bases: TGCGCCAGCAGTCCGACTAGCGGGAGTCCCATTCAGTACTTC. As protein: CASSPTSGSPIQYF. Using reference TRBV5-1 and TRBJ2-4 for the parts outside the CDR3, the full variable domain is KAGVTQTPRYLIKTRGQQVTLSCSPISGHRSVSWYQQTPGQGLQFLFEYFSETQRNKGNFPGRFSGRQFSNSRSEMNVSTLELGDSALYLCASSPTSGSPIQYFGAGTRLSVL.

The gene calls are TRBV30 and TRBJ1-3; no definite D call. The CDR3 extends over 16 amino acids. V was trimmed by 4 bases and J by 0 bases, leaving 16 bases between them. Germline-derived CDR1 and CDR2 are GTSNPN and SVGIG (reference sequence). CDR3 sequence: CAWTTPQVFSGNTIYF. In nucleotides, the CDR3 is TGTGCCTGGACCACACCGCAGGTGTTCTCTGGAAACACCATATATTTT.

The chain uses TRBV11-2 and TRBJ2-1; tentatively, D is TRBD1 (6 bases). Trimming pared 2 bases from V and 2 bases from J, leaving 7 bases between. CDR3 size: 14 residues. Germline lookup yields CDR1 SGHAT and CDR2 FQNNGV. CDR3 nucleotides: TGTGCCAGCAGCTTATCAGGGGCCTACAATGAGCAGTTCTTC. Translation: CASSLSGAYNEQFF.

CDR3 DNA sequence: TGTGCCAGCTCACGCGGGTCGCAGAGCAATCAGCCCCAGCATTTT. This gives the protein CASSRGSQSNQPQHF. The chain joins TRBV18 to TRBJ1-5; D gene unclear. In germline, CDR1 is KGHSH, CDR2 LQKENI. V lost 4 bases to trimming and J lost 1 base, with 11 bases between them. The CDR3 has 15 amino acids.

This clone showed up just a few times. V is TRBV30 and J is TRBJ1-2, with TRBD1 matching 9 bases. The V and J ends lost 3 bases and 7 bases, in that order; junction bases with no gene match: 3. Germline V lookup: CDR1 GTSNPN, CDR2 SVGIG (reference sequence). This CDR3 comprises 12 residues. In nucleotides, the CDR3 is TGTGCCTGGAGGAGGACAGGGGTTGGCTACACCTTC. This translates into CAWRRTGVGYTF.

In the case of this clone: A much larger clone lies a single base off, so this may be a read error. Other DNA sequences from this sample encode an identical CDR3 as well. CDR3 residues: CATSRPGQGQETQYF. Here the CDR3 DNA reads TGTGCCACCAGCAGACCGGGACAGGGTCAAGAGACCCAGTACTTC. The V call is TRBV15, the J call TRBJ2-5; 9 nucleotides agree with TRBD1. The CDR3 consists of 15 residues. The V gene end was trimmed by 2 bases and the J gene end by 2 bases; junction bases not matched to a gene: 3. Germline-derived CDR1 and CDR2 are LNHNV and YYDKDF (reference sequence).

The gene calls are TRBV10-1 and TRBJ2-3, with 13 nucleotides matching TRBD2. CDR3 size: 16 residues. CDR1 and CDR2 (germline): WNHNN, SYGVQD (reference sequence). With V trimmed by 6 bases and J by 5 bases, 8 bases remained unmatched. The CDR3 region has the DNA TGCGCCAGCAGCCCAGGACTAGCGGGAGAGGGAGATACGCAGTATTTT. Its protein product is CASSPGLAGEGDTQYF.

Of note for this clone: This sample also contains other DNA sequences that code for the same CDR3. This chain joins TRBV5-1 and TRBJ2-3; D perhaps matches TRBD2 (6 bases). The CDR3 spans 16 residues. Germline V gene sequence: CDR1 SGHRS, CDR2 YFSETQ. Between the trimmed V and J ends, which lost 0 bases and 0 bases, there was a span of 11 bases. The CDR3 loop reads CASSLVPAGSTDTQYF. In DNA form, the CDR3 reads TGCGCCAGCAGCTTGGTCCCGGCGGGGAGCACAGATACGCAGTATTTT.

The rearrangement uses TRBV5-4 and TRBJ2-5; 9 bases align to TRBD2. The germline V gene encodes CDR1 SGHNT and CDR2 YYREEE (reference sequence). The CDR3 is 15 residues long. After removal of 4 bases from V and 0 bases from J, the junction contained 4 bases not matched to a gene. The CDR3 loop reads CASSASSGDQETQYF. In nucleotides, the CDR3 is TGTGCCAGCAGCGCCTCTAGCGGGGACCAAGAGACCCAGTACTTC.

This sequence joins TRBV30 and TRBJ2-1; TRBD2 matches at 12 bases. V was clipped by 5 bases and J by 4 bases; unmatched bases: 9. This CDR3 region has 16 residues. CDR1 is GTSNPN, CDR2 SVGIG, per germline (reference sequence). The chain's CDR3 is CAWGLAGRGGYNEQFF. DNA of the CDR3: TGTGCCTGGGGACTAGCGGGGAGAGGGGGATACAATGAGCAGTTCTTC. The full variable domain, rest sourced from reference TRBV30 and TRBJ2-1, is SQTIHQWPATLVQPVGSPLSLECTVEGTSNPNLYWYRQAAGRGLQLLFYSVGIGQISSEVPQNLSASRPQDRQFILSSKKLLLSDSGFYLCAWGLAGRGGYNEQFFGPGTRLTVL.

This sequence joins TRBV29-1 and TRBJ2-7; TRBD2 matches at 13 bases. Per the germline V gene, CDR1 is SQVTM and CDR2 is ANQGSEA. V was pared by 6 bases and J by 5 bases, with 4 bases of the junction left unmatched. The CDR3 has 13 amino acids. CDR3 region: CSVAGLAGDEQYF. For the CDR3, the DNA is TGCAGCGTCGCAGGACTAGCGGGGGACGAGCAGTACTTC.

V gene TRBV11-2 combines with J gene TRBJ2-7; tentatively, D is TRBD2 (8 bases). The CDR3 runs 15 residues. V gave up 1 base and J gave up 2 bases, with 12 bases separating them. Germline V gene lookup returns CDR1 SGHAT and CDR2 FQNNGV. CDR3 amino acids: CASSLAGGGPYEQYF. The DNA for the CDR3 is TGTGCCAGCAGCTTAGCGGGAGGGGGCCCCTACGAGCAGTACTTC. Complete variable domain (other parts from reference TRBV11-2 and TRBJ2-7): EAGVAQSPRYKIIEKRQSVAFWCNPISGHATLYWYQQILGQGPKLLIQFQNNGVVDDSQLPKDRFSAERLKGVDSTLKIQPAKLEDSAVYLCASSLAGGGPYEQYFGPGTRLTVT.

In its sample, this clone was seen once. The chain is built from TRBV30 and TRBJ2-7, with D unclear. From germline, CDR1 is GTSNPN and CDR2 SVGIG (reference sequence). V gave up 0 bases and J gave up 4 bases, with 10 bases separating them. This CDR3 has 13 amino acids. DNA of the CDR3: TGTGCCTGGAGTGTACGACTCAAGTACGAGCAGTACTTC. This sequence encodes CAWSVRLKYEQYF.

This chain joins TRBV25-1 and TRBJ2-3; possibly TRBD2 for D (5 bases). This CDR3 is 13 amino acids long. V was shortened by 5 bases and J by 8 bases, with 14 bases between the two germline ends. Germline V gene sequence: CDR1 MGHDK, CDR2 SYGVNS. In nucleotides, the CDR3 is TGTGCCAGCAGTATCAGCCCTGAGGGTACGCAGTATTTT. Encoded protein: CASSISPEGTQYF.

The J gene is TRBJ1-1, the V gene TRBV28, with unresolved D. The CDR3 is 14 residues long. V shed 4 bases and J shed 1 base, with 10 bases lying between them. Germline V gene data show CDR1 as MDHEN and CDR2 as SYDVKM. CDR3 nucleotide sequence: TGTGCCAGCAGTTGGGCGGGAGCGAACACTGAAGCTTTCTTT. Protein product: CASSWAGANTEAFF.

The chain employs TRBV27 and TRBJ1-1; the D is unclear. Trimming took 3 bases from V and 1 from J, leaving 15 bases between them. Germline V CDR1 and CDR2: MNHEY, SMNVEV (reference sequence). There are 16 residues in the CDR3. The CDR3 is CASSLKAPGTNTEAFF. CDR3 in DNA: TGTGCCAGCAGTTTGAAGGCCCCGGGAACGAACACTGAAGCTTTCTTT.

This chain joins TRBV11-3 and TRBJ1-1; D remains unclear. The CDR3 has 13 amino acids. Germline V gives CDR1 SGHNT, CDR2 YENEEA. Trimming left V 1 base short and J 3 bases short, with 6 bases between. The CDR3 DNA sequence: TGTGCCAGCAGCTTAGTTTCAGACACTGAAGCTTTCTTT. Amino acids: CASSLVSDTEAFF.

J is TRBJ2-3 and V is TRBV15, with D possibly being TRBD2 (6 bases). This CDR3 region has 15 residues. Trimming stripped 2 bases from V and 6 bases from J, with 15 bases between. Germline CDR1 reads LNHNV; CDR2 reads YYDKDF (reference sequence). CDR3 in amino acids: CATSRSLEGPDTQYF. The CDR3 coding sequence is TGTGCCACCAGCAGATCACTGGAGGGGCCGGATACGCAGTATTTT.